This T cell receptor (beta chain) was profiled in a study of early T cells in non-severe SARS-CoV-2 infection. The CDR3 sequence is 13 residues long. The V gene's germline CDR1 is KGHSH and CDR2 LQKENI. V lost 6 bases to trimming and J lost 3 bases; unmatched junction nucleotides: 3. The TCR library protocol was used to attach unique molecular identifiers. These identifiers were attached to individual cDNA molecules. Via MiXCR, TCRdb re-called the 5' RACE reads, giving one row per CDR3 protein. The repertoire includes roughly 34,000 distinct CDR3 sequences, roughly 4.5% of them detected once, and approximately 8.5% sits in the top ten. This clonotype appeared many times.

The receptor comes from an adult who was a healthcare worker with PCR-confirmed SARS-CoV-2 infection or an uninfected control (not recorded which). The sample comprised whole blood. V gene TRBV18 combines with J gene TRBJ1-2; 8 bases are a match to TRBD1. The chain's CDR3 is CASSRGQDYGYTF. CDR3 nucleotides: TGTGCCAGCTCCCGGGGACAGGACTATGGCTACACCTTC. Full variable domain (rest looked up from reference TRBV18 and TRBJ1-2): NAGVMQNPRHLVRRRGQEARLRCSPMKGHSHVYWYRQLPEEGLKFMVYLQKENIIDESGMPKERFSAEFPKEGPSILRIQQVVRGDSAAYFCASSRGQDYGYTFGSGTRLTVV.